Below, 9 T cell receptor beta chains from the same sample are listed, as sequenced in a study of human T cells and chemical hapten exposure. Indicated time point: patch test 3, about 24 weeks after DPC sensitization. Treatment meaning: therapeutic diphenylcyclopropenone sensitization with weekly scalp DPC. Each CDR3 protein gets one entry after TCRdb re-called the RACE reads with MiXCR. Seen here are some 110,000 distinct CDR3 sequences, 34% observed once, and the top ten hold roughly 2.7%. Sample: whole blood, taken in connection with sensitization to the hapten diphenylcyclopropenone (DPC). The source is a man aged 40-49 years with alopecia areata. Some clones in this sample may be carry-over from other donors' samples.

This chain joins TRBV12-3 or TRBV12-4 and TRBJ1-1; no clear D. The ends were cut back, 6 bases at V and 2 bases at J, with 10 bases in the middle. The CDR3 runs to 13 residues. As DNA, the CDR3 is TGTGCCAGCAGCCAGACACCCAACACTGAAGCTTTCTTT. It is translated as CASSQTPNTEAFF.

CDR3 residues: CSVEGHSGNTDTQYF. DNA for the CDR3: TGCAGCGTTGAAGGACACAGTGGAAACACAGATACGCAGTATTTT. V usage is TRBV29-1 and J usage is TRBJ2-3; D remains ambiguous. The CDR3 spans 15 residues. Trimming took off 1 base at V and 2 bases at J, with 13 bases between the two ends. Per germline, CDR1 SQVTM and CDR2 ANQGSEA.

There are a few counts of this clonotype. The chain links TRBV18 to TRBJ1-1; possible D gene TRBD1, 6 bases. V lost 2 bases, J lost 5 bases, and 18 bases lay in between. Germline CDR1 is KGHSH and CDR2 is LQKENI. This CDR3 contains 16 residues. The chain's CDR3 is CASSPSEGLGGTEAFF. The CDR3 bases are TGTGCCAGCTCACCAAGCGAAGGCCTAGGGGGGACTGAAGCTTTCTTT.

The gene calls are TRBV6-6 and TRBJ2-1, with a tentative D call TRBD2 (5 bases). The length of the CDR3 is 16 residues. The germline V gene encodes CDR1 MNHNY and CDR2 SVGAGI (reference sequence). Trimming cost V 1 base and J 2 bases, with 12 bases left between them. The CDR3 DNA reads as TGTGCCAGCAGTTACTACCCGCGGGCAACCTACAATGAGCAGTTCTTC. Protein: CASSYYPRATYNEQFF.

In its sample, this clonotype was seen a few times. The rearrangement links TRBV6-2 or TRBV6-3 to TRBJ2-7; TRBD1 agrees at 9 bases. Trimming cost V 5 bases and J 6 bases; bases outside gene matches: 20. The V gene's germline CDR1 is MNHEY and CDR2 SVGEGT. The CDR3 is 18 amino acids. DNA of the CDR3: TGTGCCAGCAGTCCAATCGGGTTGGTTTCGGACAGGGGAGTCGAGCAGTACGTC. Protein product: CASSPIGLVSDRGVEQYV.

This clonotype turned up a few times. V usage is TRBV3-1 and J usage is TRBJ1-1; no reliable D call. Germline V gives CDR1 LGHDT, CDR2 YNNKEL (reference sequence). The CDR3 covers 13 residues. Trimming cost V 4 bases and J 0 bases, with 6 bases left between them. The CDR3 DNA reads TGTGCCAGCAGCCTAAGTATGAACACTGAAGCTTTCTTT. The encoded protein is CASSLSMNTEAFF. The full variable domain, with the rest looked up from reference TRBV3-1 and TRBJ1-1, is DTAVSQTPKYLVTQMGNDKSIKCEQNLGHDTMYWYKQDSKKFLKIMFSYNNKELIINETVPNRFSPKSPDKAHLNLHINSLELGDSAVYFCASSLSMNTEAFFGQGTRLTVV.

The chain recombines TRBV10-3 with TRBJ2-7, with 8 nucleotides matching TRBD2. Germline CDR1 reads ENHRY; CDR2 reads SYGVKD. The CDR3 contains 14 residues. V shed 10 bases and J 6 bases; nucleotides not matched to a gene: 14. In nucleotides, the CDR3 is TGTGCCACAACCCGGTCAGGGGCGGGGGGCGAGCAGTACTTC. Translated: CATTRSGAGGEQYF.

The chain has TRBV7-2 and TRBJ2-3; 8 positions match TRBD2. Germline-derived CDR1 and CDR2 are SGHTA and FQGNSA. CDR3 length: 18 amino acids. J gave up 4 bases and V 2 bases, and 14 bases lay outside the gene matches. CDR3 DNA: TGTGCCAGCAGCTTATCTGTACTAGCGGTACCACGGGCAGATACGCAGTATTTT. As protein: CASSLSVLAVPRADTQYF.

The chain links TRBV29-1 to TRBJ2-5, with 8 bases lining up with TRBD2. V trimming: 3 bases; J trimming: 5 bases; junction bases outside the gene matches: 5. Germline assignment: CDR1 SQVTM and CDR2 ANQGSEA. The CDR3 is made up of 13 amino acids. CDR3 protein: CSVDPTGGETQYF. In nucleotides, the CDR3 is TGCAGCGTTGACCCTACGGGGGGGGAGACCCAGTACTTC.